The 16 T cell receptor beta chains in this list originate from one sample, sequenced in a study of blood T cells in healthy people across ages (dated by TCRdb to the mid-2010s). Libraries were constructed by 5' RACE. A second 7 to 11 cycle PCR used a sample-barcoded 5' primer and a J-beta primer mix. TCRdb applied fastp at Q25 and MiXCR to the public reads, then kept only in-frame beta chains. Records with the same CDR3 protein are collapsed into one entry carrying the most frequent genes and DNA. In this sample the table shows 1.8 million or so distinct CDR3 sequences, roughly 43% of which occur a single time. Of the sample, around 23% is held by the ten largest clones. Sequences were obtained from blood. Every receptor here comes from a human donor in good health.

This chain joins TRBV7-8 and TRBJ2-1, with D possibly being TRBD1 or TRBD2 (5 bases each). This CDR3 region has 14 residues. Germline values: CDR1 SGHVS, CDR2 FQNEAQ. Trimming cost V 7 bases and J 1 base, with 11 bases left between them. The CDR3 coding sequence is TGTGCCAGCACCTGGGACGGGTCCTACAATGAGCAGTTCTTC. Protein product: CASTWDGSYNEQFF.

This clonotype was seen more than once but under ten times. V usage is TRBV6-2 or TRBV6-3 and J usage is TRBJ2-1, with D perhaps given as TRBD1 or TRBD2 (5 bases each). The CDR3 is 14 amino acids. CDR1 and CDR2 from the germline V gene are MNHEY and SVGEGT. V lost 6 bases, J lost 15 bases, and 24 bases lay in between. DNA for the CDR3: TGTGCCAGCAGCCAAGCCTCAGCCGGGACCAGATGGTTCTTC. Translated, it gives CASSQASAGTRWFF.

V is TRBV9 and J is TRBJ1-5; D gene ambiguous. The CDR3 is 14 amino acids. Germline CDR1 is SGDLS and CDR2 is YYNGEE. The V end lost 2 bases, the J end lost 6 bases, and 12 bases lay between the germline ends. CDR3 bases: TGTGCCAGCAGCGTGGTGGATACCAGTCAGCCCCAGCATTTT. It specifies CASSVVDTSQPQHF. Using reference TRBV9 and TRBJ1-5 for the parts outside the CDR3, the full variable domain is DSGVTQTPKHLITATGQRVTLRCSPRSGDLSVYWYQQSLDQGLQFLIQYYNGEERAKGNILERFSAQQFPDLHSELNLSSLELGDSALYFCASSVVDTSQPQHFGDGTRLSIL.

This clonotype was seen many times. The chain combines TRBV12-3 or TRBV12-4 with TRBJ2-1; 10 nucleotides agree with TRBD1. The ends lost 0 bases at V and 9 bases at J; junction bases unmatched: 2. CDR3 size: 14 residues. CDR3 amino acids: CASSLAGQGSEQFF. CDR3 nucleotide sequence: TGTGCCAGCAGTTTAGCGGGACAGGGGAGTGAGCAGTTCTTC.

The chain recombines TRBV5-5 with TRBJ2-4, with a tentative D call TRBD1 (5 bases). CDR3 size: 14 residues. Germline CDR1 reads SGHKS; CDR2 reads YYEKEE (reference sequence). V lost 4 bases and J 0 bases, leaving 8 bases between the germline ends. In DNA form, the CDR3 reads TGTGCCAGCAGCCGACAGCTAGCCAAAAACATTCAGTACTTC. Its protein product is CASSRQLAKNIQYF.

In DNA form, the CDR3 reads TGCAGCGTTGTAGACAGTAAGCAGACCCAGTACTTC. This sequence encodes CSVVDSKQTQYF. The chain employs TRBV29-1 and TRBJ2-5; D is perhaps TRBD1 (5 bases). The CDR3 spans 12 residues. Germline V lookup: CDR1 SQVTM, CDR2 ANQGSEA. Trimming shortened V by 4 bases and J by 6 bases, and 12 bases separated the two germline ends.

The chain carries TRBV7-9 and TRBJ2-1; 10 bases are shared with TRBD2. With 5 bases clipped from V and 14 bases from J, the junction kept 3 bases outside the gene matches. CDR1 and CDR2 (germline): SEHNR, FQNEAQ (reference sequence). The CDR3 consists of 11 residues. This CDR3 reads CASSRLAGEFF. The CDR3 bases are TGTGCCAGCAGCCGTCTAGCGGGGGAGTTCTTC. Based on the CDR3 plus reference TRBV7-9 and TRBJ2-1, the full variable domain is DTGVSQNPRHKITKRGQNVTFRCDPISEHNRLYWYRQTLGQGPEFLTYFQNEAQLEKSRLLSDRFSAERPKGSFSTLEIQRTEQGDSAMYLCASSRLAGEFFGPGTRLTVL.

The chain is built from TRBV6-2 or TRBV6-3 and TRBJ2-7; either TRBD1 or TRBD2 may fit D (5 bases each). The J call could be wrong; TRBJ2-5 is a better fit for the DNA end. Looked up from germline, CDR1 is MNHEY and CDR2 is SVGEGT. The CDR3 is 13 amino acids. CDR3 coding DNA: TGTGCCAGCACCATTGGACTTGGGGGGACCCAGTACTTC. Translated: CASTIGLGGTQYF.

The chain has TRBV4-2 and TRBJ1-2; D remains ambiguous. Deletions cut 3 bases from V and 4 bases from J, with 12 bases between. The CDR3 consists of 14 residues. Germline V gene lookup returns CDR1 LGHNA and CDR2 YNFKEQ. CDR3: CASSQATATYGYTF. The CDR3 DNA reads TGTGCCAGCAGCCAGGCCACAGCTACCTATGGCTACACCTTC.

The rearrangement uses TRBV7-6 and TRBJ2-5; possible D gene TRBD1, 6 bases. Per the germline V gene, CDR1 is SGHVS and CDR2 is FNYEAQ. CDR3 length equals 15 residues. Trimming shortened V by 7 bases and J by 2 bases, and 17 bases separated the two germline ends. The CDR3 sequence is CASTRSRTDQETQYF. CDR3 in DNA: TGTGCCAGCACCCGTTCGCGGACAGATCAAGAGACCCAGTACTTC.

This clonotype was observed a few times. CDR3 sequence: CSGFNEQFF. In DNA form, the CDR3 reads TGCAGCGGTTTCAATGAGCAGTTCTTC. V and J are TRBV29-1 and TRBJ2-1; D remains unclear. Trimming stripped 7 bases from V and 6 bases from J, with 4 bases between. This CDR3 contains 9 residues. Germline CDR1 and CDR2: SQVTM and ANQGSEA.

The gene calls are TRBV24-1 and TRBJ2-7, with TRBD1 matching over 9 bases. This CDR3 contains 15 residues. Germline trimming cut 3 bases from V and 3 bases from J; bases unmatched to any gene: 5. Looked up from germline, CDR1 is KGHDR and CDR2 is SFDVKD. The chain's CDR3 is CATSDPGTGSYEQYF. The CDR3 DNA is TGTGCCACCAGTGATCCGGGGACAGGGAGCTACGAGCAGTACTTC.

This clonotype was seen only once. One end of the junction varies from germline; a read error may be responsible. The rearrangement joins TRBV7-8 to TRBJ2-1, with TRBD1 matching over 9 bases. This CDR3 region has 16 residues. Looked up from germline, CDR1 is SGHVS and CDR2 is FQNEAQ. In DNA, the CDR3 is TGTGCCGGCAGCTTAGACCGGGACAGGGAGATTGATGAGCAGTTCTTC. Residues: CAGSLDRDREIDEQFF.

This clonotype is a singleton in its sample. The chain links TRBV7-2 to TRBJ2-2; 14 nucleotides line up with TRBD2. Losses at the gene ends were 3 bases for V and 7 bases for J; bases not matched to a gene: 7. Germline CDR1 is SGHTA and CDR2 is FQGNSA. The CDR3 has 17 residues. In DNA, the CDR3 is TGTGCCAGCAGCTTCCGAGGACTAGCGGGGGGTAGCGGGGAGCTGTTTTTT. This encodes CASSFRGLAGGSGELFF.

The V and J genes are TRBV12-3 or TRBV12-4 and TRBJ2-7; TRBD1 matches 9 bases. The CDR3 loop spans 16 amino acids. The V and J ends lost 6 bases and 2 bases, in that order; junction bases with no gene match: 11. The CDR3 here is CASRRTGQGFTYEQYF. In nucleotides, the CDR3 is TGTGCCAGCAGACGAACCGGACAGGGGTTTACCTACGAGCAGTACTTC.

The CDR3 region is CATSRPGGVLPYEQYF. The CDR3 DNA reads TGTGCCACCAGCAGACCCGGGGGCGTGCTGCCCTACGAGCAGTACTTC. This chain uses TRBV15 with TRBJ2-4; TRBD1 or TRBD2 may be the D gene (6 bases each). The J call may not be correct, given that the DNA end is closer to TRBJ2-7. Germline lookup yields CDR1 LNHNV and CDR2 YYDKDF (reference sequence). The CDR3 runs 16 residues.